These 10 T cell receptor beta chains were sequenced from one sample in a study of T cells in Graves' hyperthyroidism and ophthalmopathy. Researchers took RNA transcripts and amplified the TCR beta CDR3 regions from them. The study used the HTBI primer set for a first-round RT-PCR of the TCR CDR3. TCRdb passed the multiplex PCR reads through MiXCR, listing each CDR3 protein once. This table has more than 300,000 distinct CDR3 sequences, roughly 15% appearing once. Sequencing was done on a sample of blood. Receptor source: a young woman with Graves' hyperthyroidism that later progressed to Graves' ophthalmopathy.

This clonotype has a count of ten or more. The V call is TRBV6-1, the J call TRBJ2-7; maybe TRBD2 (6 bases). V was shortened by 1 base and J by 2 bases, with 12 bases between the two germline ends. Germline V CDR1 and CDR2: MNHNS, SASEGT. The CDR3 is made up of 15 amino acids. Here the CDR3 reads CASSEDSGGPYEQYF. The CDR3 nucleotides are TGTGCCAGCAGTGAAGACTCCGGGGGACCCTACGAGCAGTACTTC.

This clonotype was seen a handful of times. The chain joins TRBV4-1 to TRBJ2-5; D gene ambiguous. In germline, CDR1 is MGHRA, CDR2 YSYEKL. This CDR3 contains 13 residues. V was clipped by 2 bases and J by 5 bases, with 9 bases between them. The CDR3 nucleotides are TGCGCCAGCAGCCAAAGGGCTAAGGAGACCCAGTACTTC. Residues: CASSQRAKETQYF.

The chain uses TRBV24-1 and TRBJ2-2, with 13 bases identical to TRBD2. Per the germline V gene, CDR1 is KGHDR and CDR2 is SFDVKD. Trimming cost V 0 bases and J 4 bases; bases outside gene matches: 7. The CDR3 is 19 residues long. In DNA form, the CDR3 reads TGTGCCACCAGTGATTTGGGACTAGCGGGAGCCCCGATCACCGGGGAGCTGTTTTTT. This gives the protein CATSDLGLAGAPITGELFF.

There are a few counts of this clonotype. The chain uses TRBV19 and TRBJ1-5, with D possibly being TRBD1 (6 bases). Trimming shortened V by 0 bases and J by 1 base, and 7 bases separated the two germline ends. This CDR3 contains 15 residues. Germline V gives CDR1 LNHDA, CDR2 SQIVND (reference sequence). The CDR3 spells CASSIEDRSNQPQHF. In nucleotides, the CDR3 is TGTGCCAGTAGTATAGAGGACAGAAGCAATCAGCCCCAGCATTTT.

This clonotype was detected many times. The CDR3 DNA follows: TGTGCCAGCAGTGTTGAGGCCTATAATTCACCCCTCCACTTT. Its translation: CASSVEAYNSPLHF. The chain couples TRBV6-4 to TRBJ1-6, with no clear D. The CDR3 length is 14 residues. CDR1 MRHNA and CDR2 SNTAGT come from the germline V gene. V was pared by 4 bases and J by 2 bases, with 6 bases between.

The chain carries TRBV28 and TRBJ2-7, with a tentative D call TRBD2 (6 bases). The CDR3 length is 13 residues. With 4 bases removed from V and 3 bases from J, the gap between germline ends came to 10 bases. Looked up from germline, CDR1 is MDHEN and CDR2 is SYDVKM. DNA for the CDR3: TGTGCCAGCAGTTGGGACTCTGGCTACGAGCAGTACTTC. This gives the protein CASSWDSGYEQYF.

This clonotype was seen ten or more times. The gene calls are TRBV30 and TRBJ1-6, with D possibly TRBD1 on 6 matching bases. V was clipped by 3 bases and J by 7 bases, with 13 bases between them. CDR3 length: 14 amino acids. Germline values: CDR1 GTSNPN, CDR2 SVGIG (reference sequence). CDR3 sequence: CAWRGAGDNSPLHF. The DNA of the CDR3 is TGTGCCTGGAGGGGGGCAGGTGACAATTCACCCCTCCACTTT.

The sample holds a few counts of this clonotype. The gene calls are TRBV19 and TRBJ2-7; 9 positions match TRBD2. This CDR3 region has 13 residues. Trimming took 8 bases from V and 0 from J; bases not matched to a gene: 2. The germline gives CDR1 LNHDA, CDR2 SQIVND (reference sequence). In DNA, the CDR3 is TGTGCCAGTCGACTAGCGGACTCCTACGAGCAGTACTTC. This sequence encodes CASRLADSYEQYF. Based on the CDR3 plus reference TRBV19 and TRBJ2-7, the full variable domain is DGGITQSPKYLFRKEGQNVTLSCEQNLNHDAMYWYRQDPGQGLRLIYYSQIVNDFQKGDIAEGYSVSREKKESFPLTVTSAQKNPTAFYLCASRLADSYEQYFGPGTRLTVT.

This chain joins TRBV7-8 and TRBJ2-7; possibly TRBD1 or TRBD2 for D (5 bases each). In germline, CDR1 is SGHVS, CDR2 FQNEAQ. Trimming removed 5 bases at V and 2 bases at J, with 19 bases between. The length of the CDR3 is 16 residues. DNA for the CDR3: TGTGCCAGCAGCCGTTACCCGGGACCGATTCCCTACGAGCAGTACTTC. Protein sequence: CASSRYPGPIPYEQYF.

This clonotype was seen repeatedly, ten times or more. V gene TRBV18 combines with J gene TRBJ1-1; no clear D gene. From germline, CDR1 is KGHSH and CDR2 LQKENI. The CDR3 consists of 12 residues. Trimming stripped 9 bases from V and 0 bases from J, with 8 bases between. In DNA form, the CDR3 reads TGTGCCAGGCCTACAGTGAACACTGAAGCTTTCTTT. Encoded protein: CARPTVNTEAFF.